The 16 T cell receptor beta chains in this list originate from one sample, sequenced in a study of cytomegalovirus exposure and HLA in healthy donors. Primers included in the PCR were 60 Vbeta and 13 Jbeta primers. The assay was immunoSEQ multiplex PCR, and TCRdb's table has in-frame clones only and misses some. The sample consists of approximately 190,000 clones, about four fifths of them appearing once. The sample was PBMCs. These receptors were taken from a boy aged 10-17 years in good health and CMV-seronegative.

The J gene is TRBJ1-1, the V gene TRBV7-2; D ambiguous. This CDR3 contains 12 residues. From germline, CDR1 is SGHTA and CDR2 FQGNSA. Trimming left V 5 bases short and J 6 bases short, with 10 bases between. DNA for the CDR3: TGTGCCAGCAGCCGCGGTGAGCCTGAAGCTTTCTTT. Protein: CASSRGEPEAFF. Complete variable domain (other parts from reference TRBV7-2 and TRBJ1-1): GAGVSQSPSNKVTEKGKDVELRCDPISGHTALYWYRQSLGQGLEFLIYFQGNSAPDKSGLPSDRFSAERTGGSVSTLTIQRTQQEDSAVYLCASSRGEPEAFFGQGTRLTVV.

This clone was seen once. The rearrangement uses TRBV9 and TRBJ1-2, with 7 positions matching TRBD1. Trimming removed 5 bases from V and 1 base from J; junction bases left unmatched: 2. In germline, CDR1 is SGDLS, CDR2 YYNGEE. The CDR3 contains 13 residues. The CDR3 DNA follows: TGTGCCAGCAGACGGGACAGTAACTATGGCTACACCTTC. Translating it yields CASRRDSNYGYTF.

The genes are TRBV28 and TRBJ2-6; 8 bases match TRBD1. CDR1 is MDHEN, CDR2 SYDVKM, per germline. This CDR3 has 19 residues. Trimming cost V 8 bases and J 0 bases; bases outside gene matches: 15. The CDR3 is CASLTLAGTGPSGANVLTF. CDR3 nucleotide sequence: TGTGCCAGCCTTACCCTGGCCGGGACAGGTCCCTCTGGGGCCAACGTCCTGACTTTC. The entire variable domain, with the rest obtained from reference TRBV28 and TRBJ2-6, is as follows: DVKVTQSSRYLVKRTGEKVFLECVQDMDHENMFWYRQDPGLGLRLIYFSYDVKMKEKGDIPEGYSVSREKKERFSLILESASTNQTSMYLCASLTLAGTGPSGANVLTFGAGSRLTVL.

The chain joins TRBV27 to TRBJ2-7; TRBD2 matches at 11 bases. Trimming at V came to 5 bases and at J to 2 bases, leaving 8 bases not matched to a gene. The germline V gene has CDR1 MNHEY and CDR2 SMNVEV (reference sequence). The CDR3 sequence is 16 residues long. The CDR3 coding sequence is TGTGCCAGCAGTATACCGACTAGCGGGGCCACCTACGAGCAGTACTTC. This codes for CASSIPTSGATYEQYF.

The CDR3, as DNA: TGTGCCAGCAGTGACTCCGCAGATACGCAGTATTTT. Amino acids: CASSDSADTQYF. This chain uses TRBV6-4 with TRBJ2-3; D remains unclear. Germline V gives CDR1 MRHNA, CDR2 SNTAGT. This CDR3 has 12 amino acids. V was clipped by 0 bases and J by 4 bases, with 2 bases between them.

The chain recombines TRBV7-9 with TRBJ2-7, with TRBD2 matching over 7 bases. The junction had 4 bases not matched to a gene; V was cut back by 5 bases and J by 3 bases. The CDR3 contains 13 residues. Per the germline V gene, CDR1 is SEHNR and CDR2 is FQNEAQ (reference sequence). CDR3: CASSRRTSYEQYF. CDR3 DNA sequence: TGTGCCAGCAGCCGCAGGACTAGCTACGAGCAGTACTTC.

J is TRBJ1-2 and V is TRBV6-6, with TRBD1 as a possible D gene (5 bases). CDR1 is MNHNY and CDR2 is SVGAGI in the germline V gene (reference sequence). The CDR3 has 12 residues. Trimming removed 5 bases from V and 4 bases from J, with 8 bases in between. CDR3 nucleotide sequence: TGTGCCAGCAGTCCGGGGGGCTATGGCTACACCTTC. It is translated as CASSPGGYGYTF.

The chain links TRBV27 to TRBJ1-1, with unresolved D. This CDR3 comprises 13 residues. The V end was cut by 0 bases, the J end by 2 bases, with 4 bases between. From germline, CDR1 is MNHEY and CDR2 SMNVEV (reference sequence). CDR3 sequence: CASSLSVNTEAFF. The CDR3 region has the DNA TGTGCCAGCAGTTTATCCGTTAACACTGAAGCTTTCTTT.

This chain joins TRBV2 and TRBJ1-2, with 9 bases fitting TRBD1. J lost 7 bases, V lost 3 bases, and 6 bases had no gene match. This CDR3 contains 14 residues. Germline V CDR1 and CDR2: SNHLY, FYNNEI. DNA of the CDR3: TGTGCCAGCAGTGAGGGGACAGGGCGGAGTGGCTACACCTTC. Its translation is CASSEGTGRSGYTF.

Comment on this clone: This CDR3 is also generated by other DNA sequences in the sample. V is TRBV2 and J is TRBJ1-6; D ambiguous. Germline CDR1 and CDR2: SNHLY and FYNNEI. Trimming cost V 0 bases and J 9 bases, with 6 bases left between them. This CDR3 is built from 13 residues. In nucleotides, the CDR3 is TGTGCCAGCAGTGAAGCTCGCAGTTCACCCCTCCACTTT. Protein sequence: CASSEARSSPLHF.

In its sample, this clone was seen once. The chain has TRBV11-2 and TRBJ2-3; 7 nucleotides match TRBD1. This CDR3 spans 16 amino acids. The ends lost 4 bases at V and 3 bases at J; junction bases unmatched: 10. CDR1 SGHAT and CDR2 FQNNGV come from the germline V gene. The CDR3 sequence: CASSSYRQGGTDTQYF. CDR3 nucleotides: TGTGCCAGCAGCTCCTATCGACAGGGTGGGACAGATACGCAGTATTTT. The whole variable domain, filled in from reference TRBV11-2 and TRBJ2-3, reads EAGVAQSPRYKIIEKRQSVAFWCNPISGHATLYWYQQILGQGPKLLIQFQNNGVVDDSQLPKDRFSAERLKGVDSTLKIQPAKLEDSAVYLCASSSYRQGGTDTQYFGPGTRLTVL.

The V and J genes are TRBV19 and TRBJ2-1; D perhaps matches TRBD2 (6 bases). Germline CDR1 is LNHDA and CDR2 is SQIVND (reference sequence). Trimming removed 3 bases at V and 2 bases at J, with 20 bases between. The CDR3 is 18 residues long. CDR3 nucleotide sequence: TGTGCCAGTAGTATCCGGCTAGTTGGGGGGAGTGCCTACAATGAGCAGTTCTTC. Translated, it gives CASSIRLVGGSAYNEQFF.

This clone was recorded a few times. The chain links TRBV7-3 to TRBJ2-6; D is perhaps TRBD2 (5 bases). Germline V lookup: CDR1 SGHTA, CDR2 FQGTGA. V shed 3 bases and J shed 2 bases, with 8 bases lying between them. The CDR3 covers 15 residues. The CDR3 nucleotides are TGTGCCAGCAGCTTTGAGGGAACTGGGGCCAACGTCCTGACTTTC. This codes for CASSFEGTGANVLTF.

This chain uses TRBV5-1 with TRBJ2-5; D gene uncertain. The CDR3 contains 14 residues. The V end was cut by 1 base, the J end by 1 base, with 8 bases between. Germline values: CDR1 SGHRS, CDR2 YFSETQ. DNA for the CDR3: TGCGCCAGCAGCTTGTCCGTTTTCCAAGAGACCCAGTACTTC. Amino acids: CASSLSVFQETQYF.

The J gene is TRBJ2-5, the V gene TRBV27; D not resolved. CDR1 MNHEY and CDR2 SMNVEV come from the germline V gene (reference sequence). This CDR3 region has 12 residues. Trimming took off 6 bases at V and 4 bases at J, with 9 bases between the two ends. In DNA, the CDR3 is TGTGCCAGCAGCTTTGACTTAGAGACCCAGTACTTC. Translation: CASSFDLETQYF.

This clone was seen just once. The chain couples TRBV7-9 to TRBJ1-5, with D perhaps TRBD1 (6 bases). The germline V and J ends were trimmed by 1 base and 0 bases, with 7 bases remaining between them. Germline lookup yields CDR1 SEHNR and CDR2 FQNEAQ (reference sequence). The CDR3 sequence is 15 residues long. The CDR3: CASSLGTDSNQPQHF. The CDR3 DNA sequence: TGTGCCAGCAGCTTAGGGACAGATAGCAATCAGCCCCAGCATTTT.